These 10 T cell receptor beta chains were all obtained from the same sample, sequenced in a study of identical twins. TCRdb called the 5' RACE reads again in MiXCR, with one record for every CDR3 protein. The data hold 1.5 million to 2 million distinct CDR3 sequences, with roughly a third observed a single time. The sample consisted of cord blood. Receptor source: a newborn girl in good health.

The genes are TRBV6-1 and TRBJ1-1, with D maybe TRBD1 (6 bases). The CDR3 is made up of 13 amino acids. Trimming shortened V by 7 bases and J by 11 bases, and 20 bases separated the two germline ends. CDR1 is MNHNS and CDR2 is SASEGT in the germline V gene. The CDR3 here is CASITNRVLGAFF. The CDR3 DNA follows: TGTGCCAGCATCACCAACAGGGTGCTCGGGGCTTTCTTT.

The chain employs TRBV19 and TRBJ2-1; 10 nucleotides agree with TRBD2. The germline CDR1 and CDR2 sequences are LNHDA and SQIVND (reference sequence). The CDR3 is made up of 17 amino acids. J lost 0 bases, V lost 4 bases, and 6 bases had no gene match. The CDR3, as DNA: TGTGCCAGTAGTAACGGAGCGGGAGGGAGCTCCTACAATGAGCAGTTCTTC. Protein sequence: CASSNGAGGSSYNEQFF.

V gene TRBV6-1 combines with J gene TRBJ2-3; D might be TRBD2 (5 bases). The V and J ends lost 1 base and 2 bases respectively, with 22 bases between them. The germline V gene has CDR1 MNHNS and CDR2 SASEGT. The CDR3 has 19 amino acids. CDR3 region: CASSEGIPLILADTDTQYF. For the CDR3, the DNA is TGTGCCAGCAGTGAAGGAATCCCTTTGATTCTAGCCGACACAGATACGCAGTATTTT.

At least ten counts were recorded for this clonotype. Written as DNA, the CDR3 is TGCAGCGTTGGTTTTGGAGGGGAGACCCAGTACTTC. Its translation is CSVGFGGETQYF. This chain uses TRBV29-1 with TRBJ2-5; D is perhaps TRBD2 (6 bases). The CDR3 consists of 12 residues. V was trimmed by 4 bases and J by 5 bases, leaving 11 bases between them. Germline-derived CDR1 and CDR2 are SQVTM and ANQGSEA.

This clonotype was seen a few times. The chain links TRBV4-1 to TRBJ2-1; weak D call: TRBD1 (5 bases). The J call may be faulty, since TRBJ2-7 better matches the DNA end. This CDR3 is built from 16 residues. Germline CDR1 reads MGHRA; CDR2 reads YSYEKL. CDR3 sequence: CASSQGGYSSYNEQYF. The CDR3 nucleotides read TGCGCCAGCAGCCAAGGGGGCTATAGCTCCTACAATGAGCAGTACTTC.

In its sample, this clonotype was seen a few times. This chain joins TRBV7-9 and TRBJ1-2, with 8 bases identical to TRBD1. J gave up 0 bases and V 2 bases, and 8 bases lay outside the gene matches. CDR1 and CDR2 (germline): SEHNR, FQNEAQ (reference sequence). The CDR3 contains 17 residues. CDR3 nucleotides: TGTGCCAGCAGCTTAAGCCATCCAGGGGGCGCTAACTATGGCTACACCTTC. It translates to CASSLSHPGGANYGYTF.

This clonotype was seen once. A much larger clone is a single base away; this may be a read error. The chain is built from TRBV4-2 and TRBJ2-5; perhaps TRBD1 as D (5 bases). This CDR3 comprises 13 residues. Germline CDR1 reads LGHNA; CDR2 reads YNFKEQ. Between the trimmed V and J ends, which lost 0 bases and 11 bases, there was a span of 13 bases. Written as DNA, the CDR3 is TGTGCCAGCAGCCAAGAATTGGACAATGAGCAGTACTTC. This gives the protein CASSQELDNEQYF.

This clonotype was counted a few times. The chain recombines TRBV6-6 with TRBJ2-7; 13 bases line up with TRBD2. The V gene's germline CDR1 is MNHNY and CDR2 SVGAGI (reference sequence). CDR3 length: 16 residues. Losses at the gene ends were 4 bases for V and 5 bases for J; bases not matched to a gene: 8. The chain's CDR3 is CASSLSGLAGVHEQYF. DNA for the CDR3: TGTGCCAGCAGTTTATCCGGACTAGCGGGAGTCCACGAGCAGTACTTC.

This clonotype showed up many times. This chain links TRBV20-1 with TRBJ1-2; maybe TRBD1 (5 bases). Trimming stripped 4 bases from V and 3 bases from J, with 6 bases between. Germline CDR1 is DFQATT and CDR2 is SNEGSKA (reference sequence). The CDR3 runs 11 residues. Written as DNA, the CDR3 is TGCAGTGCTACGGGACACTATGGCTACACCTTC. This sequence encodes CSATGHYGYTF.

The CDR3 DNA reads as TGTGCCAGCAGTGAATTGGGCAGTGAAGCTTTCTTT. This encodes CASSELGSEAFF. The chain recombines TRBV25-1 with TRBJ1-1, with D unresolved. The V gene lost 1 base and the J gene lost 7 bases, with 7 bases spanning the gap. The CDR3 is 12 amino acids. Germline V gene lookup returns CDR1 MGHDK and CDR2 SYGVNS.